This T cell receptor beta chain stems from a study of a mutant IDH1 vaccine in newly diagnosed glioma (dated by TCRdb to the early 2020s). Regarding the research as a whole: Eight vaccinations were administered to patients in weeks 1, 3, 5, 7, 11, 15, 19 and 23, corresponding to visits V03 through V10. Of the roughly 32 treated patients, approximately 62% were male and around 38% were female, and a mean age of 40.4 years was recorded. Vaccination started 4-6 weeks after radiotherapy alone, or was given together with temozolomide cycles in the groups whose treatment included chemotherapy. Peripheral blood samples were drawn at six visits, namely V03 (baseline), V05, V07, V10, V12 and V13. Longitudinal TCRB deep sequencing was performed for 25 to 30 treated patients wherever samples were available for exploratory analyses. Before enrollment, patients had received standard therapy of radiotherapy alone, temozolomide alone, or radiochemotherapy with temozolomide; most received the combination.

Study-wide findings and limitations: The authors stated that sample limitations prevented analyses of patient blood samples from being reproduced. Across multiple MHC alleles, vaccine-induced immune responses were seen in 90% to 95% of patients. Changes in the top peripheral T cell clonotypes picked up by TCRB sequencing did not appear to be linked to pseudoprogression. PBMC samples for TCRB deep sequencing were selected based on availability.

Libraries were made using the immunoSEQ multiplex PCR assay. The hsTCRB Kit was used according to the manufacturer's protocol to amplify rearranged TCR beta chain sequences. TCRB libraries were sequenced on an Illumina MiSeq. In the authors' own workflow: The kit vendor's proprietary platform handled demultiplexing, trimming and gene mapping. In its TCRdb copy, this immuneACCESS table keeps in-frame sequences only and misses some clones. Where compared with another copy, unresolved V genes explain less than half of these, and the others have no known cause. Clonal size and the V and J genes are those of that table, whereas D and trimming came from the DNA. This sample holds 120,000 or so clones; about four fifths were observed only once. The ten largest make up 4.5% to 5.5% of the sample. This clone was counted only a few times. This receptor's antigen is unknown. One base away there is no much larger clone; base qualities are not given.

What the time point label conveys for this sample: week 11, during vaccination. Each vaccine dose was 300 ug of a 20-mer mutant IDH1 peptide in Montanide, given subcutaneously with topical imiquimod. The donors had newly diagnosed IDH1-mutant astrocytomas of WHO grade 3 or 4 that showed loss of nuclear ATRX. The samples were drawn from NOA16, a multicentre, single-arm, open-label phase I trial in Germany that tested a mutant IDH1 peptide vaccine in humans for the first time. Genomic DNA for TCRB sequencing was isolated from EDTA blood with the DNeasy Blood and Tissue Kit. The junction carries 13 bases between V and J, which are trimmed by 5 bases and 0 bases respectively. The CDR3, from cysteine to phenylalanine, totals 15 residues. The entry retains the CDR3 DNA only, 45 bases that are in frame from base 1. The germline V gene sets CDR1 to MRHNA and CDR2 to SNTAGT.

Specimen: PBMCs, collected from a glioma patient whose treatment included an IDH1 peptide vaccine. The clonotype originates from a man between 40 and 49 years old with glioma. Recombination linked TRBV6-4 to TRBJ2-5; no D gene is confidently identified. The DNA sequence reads TGTGCCAGCAGTCCCCGGTCGCAGAACCAAGAGACCCAGTACTTC. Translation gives CASSPRSQNQETQYF.